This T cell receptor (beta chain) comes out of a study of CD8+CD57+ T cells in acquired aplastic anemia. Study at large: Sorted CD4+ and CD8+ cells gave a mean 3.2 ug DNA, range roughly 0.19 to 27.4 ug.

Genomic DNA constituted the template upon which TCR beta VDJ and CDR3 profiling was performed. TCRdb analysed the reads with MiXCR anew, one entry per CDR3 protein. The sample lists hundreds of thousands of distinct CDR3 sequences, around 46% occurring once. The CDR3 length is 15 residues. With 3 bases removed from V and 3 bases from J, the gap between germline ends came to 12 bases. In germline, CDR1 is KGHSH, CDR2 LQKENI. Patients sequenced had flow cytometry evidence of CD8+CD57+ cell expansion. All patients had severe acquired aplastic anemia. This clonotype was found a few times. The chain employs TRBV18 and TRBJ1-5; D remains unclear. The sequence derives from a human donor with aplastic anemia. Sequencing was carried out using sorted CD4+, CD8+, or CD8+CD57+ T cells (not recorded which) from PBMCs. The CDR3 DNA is TGTGCCAGCTCACCGACCGGGGTGGACAATCAGCCCCAGCATTTT. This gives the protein CASSPTGVDNQPQHF.